This T cell receptor (delta chain) derives from a study of gamma-delta chains in newborns, infants, children. About the study: Innate gammadelta T cells reportedly expand polyclonally right after birth, driven by microbial exposure, per the title.

In its sample, this clone ranks as medium-sized (0.01 to 0.1%). Other DNA variants within this sample encode the same CDR3. TCRdb re-identified clones in the reads via CATT. The sample includes about 11,000 delta-chain clones, roughly 8% of them seen just once. The clonotype originates from a child who was a newborn, infant or young child, either healthy, febrile or measles-vaccinated (not recorded which). The sequencing sample was made of blood.

CDR3 amino acids: CACDTLGDTSWDTRQMFF. CDR3 in DNA: TGTGCCTGTGACACGCTGGGGGATACGTCCTGGGACACCCGACAGATGTTTTTC. The chain is built from TRDV2 and TRDJ3; 12 bases are shared with TRDD3. The CDR3 runs 18 residues. CDR1 GEAIGNYY and CDR2 EKD come from the germline V gene. Trimming removed 1 base from V and 1 base from J; junction bases left unmatched: 1.